This T cell receptor (beta chain) was sequenced for a study of blood T cell repertoires in COVID-19. TCRdb's copy holds only in-frame clones and misses some; the assay was immunoSEQ multiplex PCR. This table holds approximately 170,000 clones, about 82% found once. Enrollment of patients from Seattle took place during active infection, with longitudinal follow-up. The sample consisted of peripheral blood. This receptor was obtained from a woman of 80 years or more with COVID-19, enrolled during active disease.

CDR3 sequence: CASSQAGGPDYEQYF. The CDR3, as DNA: TGTGCCAGCAGCCAGGCGGGGGGACCGGACTACGAGCAGTACTTC. The chain joins TRBV3-1 (or the pseudogene TRBV3-2) to TRBJ2-7, with 8 bases matching TRBD2. J was trimmed by 3 bases and V by 3 bases; bases with no gene match: 7. Per the germline V gene, CDR1 is LGHDT and CDR2 is YNNKEL (reference sequence). The CDR3 length is 15 residues.